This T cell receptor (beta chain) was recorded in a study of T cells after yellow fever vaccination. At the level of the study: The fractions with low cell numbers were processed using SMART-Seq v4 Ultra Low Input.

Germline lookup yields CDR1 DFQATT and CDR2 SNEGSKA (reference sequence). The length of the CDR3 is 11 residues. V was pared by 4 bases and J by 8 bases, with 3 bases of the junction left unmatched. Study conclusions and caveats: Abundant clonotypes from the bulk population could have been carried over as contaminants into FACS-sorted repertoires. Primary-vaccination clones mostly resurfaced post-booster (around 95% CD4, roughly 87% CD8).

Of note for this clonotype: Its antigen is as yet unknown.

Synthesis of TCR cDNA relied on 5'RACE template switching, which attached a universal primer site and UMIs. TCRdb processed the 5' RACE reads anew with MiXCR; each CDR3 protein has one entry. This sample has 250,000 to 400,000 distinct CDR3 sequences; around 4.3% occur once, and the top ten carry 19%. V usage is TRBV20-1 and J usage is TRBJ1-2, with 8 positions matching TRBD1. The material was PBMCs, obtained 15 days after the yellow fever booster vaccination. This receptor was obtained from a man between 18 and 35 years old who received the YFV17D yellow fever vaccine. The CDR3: CSATTGDGYTF. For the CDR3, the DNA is TGCAGTGCTACGACAGGGGACGGCTACACCTTC.